These T cell receptor beta chains were read from a single sample in a study of OX40 agonist ivuxolimab in advanced cancers. The method was immunoSEQ multiplex PCR; TCRdb's version includes in-frame clones alone and lacks a portion of them. The sample lists 45,000 to 50,000 clones, more than 85% occurring once. The sample here was CD4+ or CD8+ T cells sorted from blood, taken in a trial of the OX40 agonist ivuxolimab. The origin of the receptors is an adult with an advanced solid tumor such as melanoma, head and neck, liver or kidney cancer. Both conserved end residues are part of each CDR3. Each record gives: J gene, D gene, V gene, clone size, CDR3 protein, CDR3 DNA. A D gene is named only where the DNA matches it firmly. For some rows the clone size is stated as once, few or many, or as a class when expanded; others skip it.

TRBJ2-1 | TRBD2 | TRBV7-3 | - | CASSRLAGSNNEQFF | TGTGCCAGCAGCAGACTAGCGGGAAGCAACAATGAGCAGTTCTTC
TRBJ1-2 | - | TRBV16 | - | CASSQSSSLRGYTF | TGTGCCAGCAGCCAATCGTCCTCGCTTCGGGGCTACACCTTC
TRBJ1-1 | TRBD1 | TRBV4-1 | - | CASSQSGQGYTEAFF | TGCGCCAGCAGCCAATCGGGACAGGGGTACACTGAAGCTTTCTTT
TRBJ1-1 | - | TRBV5-8 | - | CASSPDRRFAFF | TGTGCCAGCAGCCCAGACAGGCGATTTGCTTTCTTT
TRBJ1-6 | - | TRBV10-2 | - | CASSESGRDSPLHF | TGCGCCAGCAGTGAGTCGGGGAGGGACTCACCCCTCCACTTT
TRBJ2-6 | - | TRBV7-9 | - | CASSWDPGRLRSGANVLTF | TGTGCCAGCAGCTGGGACCCCGGACGGCTTCGCTCTGGGGCCAACGTCCTGACTTTC
TRBJ1-1 | - | TRBV11-2 | - | CASSLIRKGGIAEAFF | TGTGCCAGCAGCTTAATCCGCAAAGGGGGAATAGCTGAAGCTTTCTTT
TRBJ2-1 | TRBD1 | TRBV6-1 | - | CASSGRGTGGYNEQFF | TGTGCCAGCAGTGGCAGGGGGACAGGGGGGTACAATGAGCAGTTCTTC
TRBJ2-5 | TRBD1 | TRBV4-2 | - | CASSEDNRGPETQYF | TGTGCCAGCAGCGAGGACAACAGGGGGCCGGAGACCCAGTACTTC
TRBJ2-1 | TRBD2 | TRBV7-9 | - | CASRLAGLYNEQFF | TGTGCCAGCAGACTAGCGGGGCTATACAATGAGCAGTTCTTC
TRBJ2-7 | - | TRBV27 | - | CASSLSAGAPYEQYF | TGTGCCAGCAGTTTATCGGCAGGGGCGCCCTACGAGCAGTACTTC
TRBJ2-2 | - | TRBV13 | - | CASSLRGGTGELFF | TGTGCCAGCAGCCTCAGGGGTGGCACCGGGGAGCTGTTTTTT
TRBJ2-5 | TRBD1 | TRBV7-2 | - | CASSPTRTGKGETQYF | TGTGCCAGCAGCCCCACTCGGACAGGGAAGGGGGAGACCCAGTACTTC
TRBJ1-1 | - | TRBV5-4 | - | CASSPGGFDTEAFF | TGTGCCAGCAGCCCAGGTGGGTTTGACACTGAAGCTTTCTTT
TRBJ2-7 | - | TRBV5-1 | - | CASSLGGEQYF | TGCGCCAGCAGCTTGGGGGGAGAGCAGTACTTC
TRBJ2-7 | - | TRBV28 | - | CASSTSYEQYF | TGTGCCAGCAGCACCTCCTACGAGCAGTACTTC
TRBJ1-2 | - | TRBV29-1 | - | CSVDETGRTGYTF | TGCAGCGTTGACGAAACAGGGCGCACTGGCTACACCTTC
TRBJ2-1 | TRBD2 | TRBV6-1 | - | CASSELAGGPLNEQFF | TGTGCCAGCAGTGAACTAGCGGGAGGGCCACTGAATGAGCAGTTCTTC
TRBJ1-5 | - | TRBV28 | - | CASSSPAGDQPQHF | TGTGCCAGCAGCTCTCCAGCGGGGGATCAGCCCCAGCATTTT
TRBJ1-2 | - | TRBV2 | - | CASSVGGSGIGYGYTF | TGTGCCAGCAGTGTGGGGGGGTCGGGGATCGGCTATGGCTACACCTTC
TRBJ1-4 | TRBD1 | TRBV10-3 | - | CAISESDRDEKLFF | TGTGCCATCAGTGAATCTGACAGGGACGAAAAACTGTTTTTT
TRBJ2-6 | - | TRBV5-4 | once | CASSLAGGTGANVLTF | TGTGCCAGCAGCTTGGCTGGAGGGACTGGGGCCAACGTCCTGACTTTC
TRBJ2-2 | TRBD2 | TRBV2 | - | CASSAGGGNTGELFF | TGTGCCAGCAGTGCCGGGGGGGGAAACACCGGGGAGCTGTTTTTT
TRBJ2-1 | TRBD1 | TRBV10-2 | - | CASRTGLNNEQFF | TGCGCCAGCCGGACAGGATTAAACAATGAGCAGTTCTTC
TRBJ2-2 | TRBD1 | TRBV7-2 | - | CASSLGDRVLTGELFF | TGTGCCAGCAGCTTAGGGGACAGGGTCTTGACCGGGGAGCTGTTTTTT
TRBJ1-2 | - | TRBV4-1 | - | CASSQDRGVYGYTF | TGCGCCAGCAGCCAAGATCGGGGGGTCTATGGCTACACCTTC
TRBJ2-3 | - | TRBV29-1 | - | CSVARWGADTDTQYF | TGCAGCGTTGCAAGGTGGGGGGCCGACACAGATACGCAGTATTTT
TRBJ2-7 | TRBD2 | TRBV7-8 | - | CASSLAATSIYYEQYF | TGTGCCAGCAGCTTAGCGGCGACTAGCATTTACTACGAGCAGTACTTC
TRBJ2-1 | - | TRBV13 | - | CASSFSPGVVEQFF | TGTGCCAGCAGCTTCTCACCCGGGGTGGTTGAGCAGTTCTTC
TRBJ2-7 | - | TRBV2 | - | CASSEEGSFSYEQYF | TGTGCCAGCAGTGAGGAGGGTAGCTTCTCCTACGAGCAGTACTTC
TRBJ1-5 | - | TRBV27 | - | CASRSPNQPQHF | TGTGCCAGCCGCTCACCCAATCAGCCCCAGCATTTT
TRBJ1-1 | - | TRBV14 | - | CASSQVWTQAFF | TGTGCCAGCAGCCAAGTTTGGACGCAAGCTTTCTTT
TRBJ1-2 | TRBD1 | TRBV7-9 | - | CASSPSGTGGGGYTF | TGTGCCAGCAGCCCCTCCGGGACAGGTGGGGGGGGCTACACCTTC
TRBJ2-5 | TRBD2 | TRBV6-4 | - | CASSPQASGGETQYF | TGTGCCAGCAGTCCCCAGGCCTCGGGAGGAGAGACCCAGTACTTC
TRBJ2-1 | - | TRBV19 | - | CASSILDNPSYNEQFF | TGTGCCAGTAGTATTTTGGACAATCCCTCCTACAATGAGCAGTTCTTC
TRBJ1-1 | TRBD1 | TRBV27 | once | CASSPLQGDAFF | TGTGCCAGCAGTCCCCTACAGGGGGATGCTTTCTTT
TRBJ2-1 | - | TRBV9 | - | CASSVEPSGEQFF | TGTGCCAGCAGCGTAGAACCGAGCGGTGAGCAGTTCTTC
TRBJ2-1 | - | TRBV23-1 | - | CASSQSQGRGNNEQFF | TGCGCCAGCAGTCAATCGCAAGGCCGGGGGAACAATGAACAGTTCTTC
TRBJ1-2 | TRBD1 | TRBV19 | - | CASSSGTGRGNYGYTF | TGTGCCAGTAGTTCCGGGACAGGGAGGGGAAACTATGGCTACACCTTC
TRBJ1-1 | - | TRBV18 | - | CASSVGSQNTEAFF | TGTGCCAGCTCAGTAGGGTCCCAGAACACTGAAGCTTTCTTT
TRBJ1-5 | - | TRBV6-6 | - | CASSYAGTNQPQHF | TGTGCCAGCAGTTACGCGGGTACCAACCAGCCCCAGCATTTT
TRBJ2-1 | TRBD2 | TRBV6-1 | - | CASSEGSPLAGWYNEQFF | TGTGCCAGCAGTGAAGGCTCCCCACTAGCGGGATGGTACAATGAGCAGTTCTTC
TRBJ2-5 | TRBD2 | TRBV7-9 | few | CASSPLPGGSQETQYF | TGTGCCAGCAGCCCCCTCCCGGGGGGGTCACAAGAGACCCAGTACTTC
TRBJ2-1 | - | TRBV7-2 | - | CASSPTSGHEQFF | TGTGCCAGCAGTCCTACCAGCGGGCATGAGCAGTTCTTC
TRBJ2-4 | TRBD1 | TRBV19 | - | CASSARDSKNIQYF | TGTGCCAGTAGTGCCCGGGACAGCAAAAACATTCAGTACTTC
TRBJ2-3 | TRBD2 | TRBV5-1 | - | CASSLAGTDTQYF | TGCGCCAGCAGCTTAGCGGGGACAGATACGCAGTATTTT
TRBJ2-3 | TRBD1 | TRBV27 | - | CASTTQYGDRDRGFADTQYF | TGTGCCAGCACCACGCAATATGGGGACAGAGACAGGGGATTCGCAGATACGCAGTATTTT
TRBJ2-1 | - | TRBV7-3 | - | CASSLGTPGIHNEQFF | TGTGCCAGCAGCTTAGGGACCCCTGGTATCCACAATGAGCAGTTCTTC
TRBJ1-4 | TRBD1 | TRBV7-9 | few | CASSLGTGGTNEKLFF | TGTGCCAGCAGCTTAGGGACAGGGGGAACTAATGAAAAACTGTTTTTT
TRBJ2-7 | - | TRBV27 | once | CASSFGGPPSEQYF | TGTGCCAGCAGTTTCGGGGGCCCTCCATCCGAGCAGTACTTC
TRBJ2-3 | TRBD2 | TRBV7-9 | once | CASSFDNSAGGSTDTQYF | TGTGCCAGCAGCTTCGATAATTCGGCGGGAGGGAGCACAGATACGCAGTATTTT
TRBJ2-5 | - | TRBV11-2 | - | CASRQRVRGLGETQYF | TGTGCCAGCAGGCAAAGGGTCCGGGGGCTCGGGGAGACCCAGTACTTC
TRBJ1-1 | TRBD1 | TRBV28 | - | CASSLFSDREAFF | TGTGCCAGCAGTTTATTTTCGGACAGGGAAGCTTTCTTT